This is a list of T cell receptor beta chains from one sample in a study of T cell responses to AZD1222 COVID-19 vaccine. Libraries were prepared by immunoSEQ multiplex PCR; TCRdb keeps only in-frame clonotypes and omits some of them. The sample holds about 170,000 clones, over 75% seen once. Sequenced here: peripheral blood, sampled on day 0 of AZD1222 vaccination. These receptor sequences come from an adult in good health. CDR3s include the opening cysteine and the closing phenylalanine or tryptophan. A D gene is named only where the DNA matches it firmly. Clone size is shown for a subset of rows, as once, few, many or a class of expanded clone.

clone size: -
D gene: TRBD1
V gene: TRBV19
J gene: TRBJ1-1
CDR3 protein: CASSMGTANTEAFF
CDR3 DNA: TGTGCCAGTAGTATGGGGACAGCGAACACTGAAGCTTTCTTT

clone size: -
D gene: TRBD1
V gene: TRBV3-1/TRBV3-2
J gene: TRBJ1-6
CDR3 protein: CASSGGQGLSLLHF
CDR3 DNA: TGTGCCAGCAGCGGGGGACAGGGGCTATCTTTACTCCACTTT

clone size: -
D gene: TRBD1
V gene: TRBV19
J gene: TRBJ2-1
CDR3 protein: CASSGTGASYNEQFF
CDR3 DNA: TGTGCCAGTAGTGGGACAGGGGCCTCCTACAATGAGCAGTTCTTC

clone size: -
D gene: -
V gene: TRBV7-8
J gene: TRBJ2-3
CDR3 protein: CASSLEGATDTQYF
CDR3 DNA: TGTGCCAGCAGCTTAGAGGGAGCCACAGATACGCAGTATTTT

clone size: -
D gene: -
V gene: TRBV9
J gene: TRBJ2-5
CDR3 protein: CASSAQSSETQYF
CDR3 DNA: TGTGCCAGCAGCGCCCAGTCATCGGAGACCCAGTACTTC

clone size: -
D gene: -
V gene: TRBV9
J gene: TRBJ1-4
CDR3 protein: CASSVGGNSKEKLFF
CDR3 DNA: TGTGCCAGCAGCGTAGGGGGAAACAGTAAAGAAAAACTGTTTTTT

clone size: -
D gene: -
V gene: TRBV20-1
J gene: TRBJ1-2
CDR3 protein: CSASMTARYGYTF
CDR3 DNA: TGCAGTGCTAGTATGACCGCCCGGTATGGCTACACCTTC

clone size: -
D gene: TRBD1
V gene: TRBV7-2
J gene: TRBJ1-2
CDR3 protein: CASSFGTAGYGYTF
CDR3 DNA: TGTGCCAGCAGCTTTGGGACAGCCGGCTATGGCTACACCTTC

clone size: -
D gene: -
V gene: TRBV5-1
J gene: TRBJ2-5
CDR3 protein: CASSDNQETQYF
CDR3 DNA: TGCGCCAGCAGCGACAACCAAGAGACCCAGTACTTC

clone size: -
D gene: TRBD1
V gene: TRBV5-4
J gene: TRBJ1-6
CDR3 protein: CASSVPTGEDNSPLHF
CDR3 DNA: TGTGCCAGCAGCGTTCCGACAGGGGAAGATAATTCACCCCTCCACTTT

clone size: few
D gene: -
V gene: TRBV7-8
J gene: TRBJ1-5
CDR3 protein: CASSQSTGLNQPQHF
CDR3 DNA: TGTGCCAGCAGCCAGAGTACAGGGTTAAATCAGCCCCAGCATTTT

clone size: -
D gene: -
V gene: TRBV10-3
J gene: TRBJ2-7
CDR3 protein: CAISDTGYEQYF
CDR3 DNA: TGTGCCATCAGTGATACAGGTTACGAGCAGTACTTC

clone size: -
D gene: TRBD2
V gene: TRBV29-1
J gene: TRBJ2-5
CDR3 protein: CSVAGGRAQIQETQYF
CDR3 DNA: TGCAGCGTTGCCGGGGGGAGGGCACAAATCCAAGAGACCCAGTACTTC

clone size: few
D gene: TRBD1
V gene: TRBV7-9
J gene: TRBJ1-6
CDR3 protein: CASSPRTGPINSYNSPLHF
CDR3 DNA: TGTGCCAGCAGCCCCCGGACAGGGCCGATAAACTCCTATAATTCACCCCTCCACTTT

clone size: -
D gene: -
V gene: TRBV19
J gene: TRBJ2-3
CDR3 protein: CASSTDWGDTQYF
CDR3 DNA: TGTGCCAGTAGTACAGACTGGGGGGATACGCAGTATTTT

clone size: -
D gene: -
V gene: TRBV6-6
J gene: TRBJ2-2
CDR3 protein: CASSPGQPWELFF
CDR3 DNA: TGTGCCAGCAGCCCGGGACAACCCTGGGAGCTGTTTTTT

clone size: -
D gene: -
V gene: TRBV5-4
J gene: TRBJ2-7
CDR3 protein: CASSGGGYEQYF
CDR3 DNA: TGTGCCAGCAGCGGGGGTGGCTACGAGCAGTACTTC

clone size: -
D gene: -
V gene: TRBV7-9
J gene: TRBJ1-4
CDR3 protein: CASSSFAATNEKLFF
CDR3 DNA: TGTGCCAGCAGCTCTTTTGCCGCAACTAATGAAAAACTGTTTTTT

clone size: once
D gene: TRBD1
V gene: TRBV6-5
J gene: TRBJ1-6
CDR3 protein: CASSLDQGDFSPLHF
CDR3 DNA: TGTGCCAGCAGTTTGGACCAGGGGGATTTTTCACCCCTCCACTTT

clone size: -
D gene: TRBD2
V gene: TRBV19
J gene: TRBJ2-5
CDR3 protein: CASSIGRAGAQYF
CDR3 DNA: TGTGCCAGTAGTATAGGCCGCGCGGGAGCCCAGTACTTC

clone size: -
D gene: -
V gene: TRBV6-5
J gene: TRBJ1-2
CDR3 protein: CASSPEITGFYGYTF
CDR3 DNA: TGTGCCAGCAGTCCAGAGATAACCGGTTTCTATGGCTACACCTTC

clone size: -
D gene: -
V gene: TRBV6-1
J gene: TRBJ1-4
CDR3 protein: CASSENRLNEKLFF
CDR3 DNA: TGTGCCAGCAGTGAAAACAGACTTAATGAAAAACTGTTTTTT